This T cell receptor (beta chain) was captured by sequencing in a study of blood T cell repertoires in COVID-19. Study in general: From the United States, Italy and Spain came samples of acute and convalescent COVID-19. PBMCs, B-cell-depleted T cells, or T cells provided the cDNA or gDNA that made up the material.

The CDR3 loop spans 12 amino acids. Trimming shortened V by 9 bases and J by 0 bases, and 9 bases separated the two germline ends. Germline loops: CDR1 ENHRY, CDR2 SYGVKD. Per the original data handling: Estimation of nucleated cell counts relied on the amplification of reference gene primers. Profiling relied on immunoSEQ multiplex PCR, and the TCRdb table lists in-frame clones only, not all of them. Clone size and V and J calls were adopted from that table, with D and trimming inferred from the DNA. The table has approximately 250,000 clones, 84% seen once. The sample comprised peripheral blood. The TCR comes from a middle-aged man with acute or convalescent COVID-19. The chain couples TRBV10-3 to TRBJ2-7; D is possibly TRBD1 (5 bases). The CDR3 bases are TGTGCCATGGGGCCGAACTCCTACGAGCAGTACTTC. It is translated as CAMGPNSYEQYF.